The 18 T cell receptor beta chains below were found in one sample sequenced in a study of response to subunit inactivated influenza vaccine. From the RT-PCR reads, TCRdb called clonotypes with MiXCR, one entry per CDR3 protein. The table lists more than 600,000 distinct CDR3 sequences, approximately 17% of them singletons. The source was PBMCs from blood, collected about 5 days after vaccination. The source is a man aged 50 to 60 who received an inactivated influenza vaccine.

A few counts support this clonotype. The V gene is TRBV11-2, the J gene TRBJ1-3; a possible D gene is TRBD1 (5 bases). Trimming cost V 7 bases and J 3 bases, with 13 bases left between them. The CDR3 length is 14 residues. Germline loops: CDR1 SGHAT, CDR2 FQNNGV. This CDR3 is CASMQGAGGNTIYF. As DNA, the CDR3 is TGTGCCAGCATGCAGGGCGCCGGTGGAAACACCATATATTTT.

This clonotype was counted between two and nine times. The rearrangement joins TRBV6-2 or TRBV6-3 to TRBJ1-1; a weak D match, TRBD1 (5 bases). The CDR3 has 12 amino acids. Trimming left V 2 bases short and J 7 bases short, with 8 bases between. CDR1 is MNHEY, CDR2 SVGEGT, per germline. CDR3 in DNA: TGTGCCAGCAGTTACCCGACAGTTGAAGCTTTCTTT. Translation: CASSYPTVEAFF.

This chain uses TRBV20-1 with TRBJ2-3; a possible D gene is TRBD1 (6 bases). From germline, CDR1 is DFQATT and CDR2 SNEGSKA (reference sequence). V was pared by 4 bases and J by 3 bases, with 17 bases between. This CDR3 comprises 15 residues. CDR3 DNA sequence: TGCAGTGCTACTGGGGGCGCGGTGATAACAGATACGCAGTATTTT. It codes for CSATGGAVITDTQYF.

This clonotype showed up just a few times. The V and J genes are TRBV28 and TRBJ1-6; TRBD1 matches at 7 bases. This CDR3 spans 18 amino acids. The ends lost 5 bases at V and 3 bases at J; junction bases unmatched: 13. Germline V CDR1 and CDR2: MDHEN, SYDVKM. The CDR3 spells CASSKPGQLTFYNSPLHF. CDR3 in DNA: TGTGCCAGCAGTAAGCCGGGACAGCTAACTTTCTATAATTCACCCCTCCACTTT.

CDR3: CASTQRGGSMYTGELFF. CDR3 coding DNA: TGTGCCAGCACCCAGCGAGGGGGCTCCATGTACACCGGGGAGCTGTTTTTT. The rearrangement links TRBV6-1 to TRBJ2-2, with 7 bases identical to TRBD1. There are 17 residues in the CDR3. Trimming removed 7 bases from V and 3 bases from J; junction bases left unmatched: 14. CDR1 is MNHNS and CDR2 is SASEGT in the germline V gene.

This clonotype was seen many times. The chain uses TRBV7-9 and TRBJ2-2, with D tentatively TRBD2 (6 bases). Germline V gives CDR1 SEHNR, CDR2 FQNEAQ (reference sequence). CDR3 length equals 14 residues. The V end was cut by 0 bases, the J end by 6 bases, with 8 bases between. The CDR3 DNA is TGTGCCAGCAGCTTAGCGGCGGGATCCGGGGAGCTGTTTTTT. This encodes CASSLAAGSGELFF. The entire variable domain, with the rest obtained from reference TRBV7-9 and TRBJ2-2, is as follows: DTGVSQNPRHKITKRGQNVTFRCDPISEHNRLYWYRQTLGQGPEFLTYFQNEAQLEKSRLLSDRFSAERPKGSFSTLEIQRTEQGDSAMYLCASSLAAGSGELFFGEGSRLTVL.

J is TRBJ1-1 and V is TRBV20-1; unclear D gene. Trimming pared 2 bases from V and 7 bases from J, leaving 20 bases between. There are 15 residues in the CDR3. Germline V gives CDR1 DFQATT, CDR2 SNEGSKA (reference sequence). The CDR3 nucleotides are TGCAGTGCTAGAAGGTTCATCGGGGATAATAATGAAGCTTTCTTT. This translates into CSARRFIGDNNEAFF.

This chain uses TRBV27 with TRBJ2-3; D possibly corresponds to TRBD2 (6 bases). V lost 3 bases and J lost 4, with 14 bases in between. Germline assignment: CDR1 MNHEY and CDR2 SMNVEV (reference sequence). This CDR3 spans 15 amino acids. CDR3 protein: CASSLVGREADTQYF. The DNA for the CDR3 is TGTGCCAGCAGTTTGGTTGGCAGGGAGGCAGATACGCAGTATTTT.

The table lists this clonotype with a few counts. J is TRBJ2-7 and V is TRBV11-2; the D is unclear. V lost 4 bases and J lost 2, with 9 bases in between. The CDR3 has 13 residues. Germline V gives CDR1 SGHAT, CDR2 FQNNGV. This CDR3 is CASSSPFTYEQYF. In DNA, the CDR3 is TGTGCCAGCAGCTCCCCTTTCACCTACGAGCAGTACTTC.

This chain uses TRBV5-1 with TRBJ1-2, with 8 bases that match TRBD1. The V gene's germline CDR1 is SGHRS and CDR2 YFSETQ. The CDR3 sequence is 17 residues long. V gave up 0 bases and J gave up 4 bases; unmatched junction bases: 11. The DNA of the CDR3 is TGCGCCAGCAGCTTGGCGCCGGGGACAGGCAACTCCTATGGCTACACCTTC. Protein: CASSLAPGTGNSYGYTF.

This clonotype was seen ten or more times. The V and J genes are TRBV10-3 and TRBJ1-2; possibly TRBD1 for D (6 bases). Trimming took off 2 bases at V and 0 bases at J, with 10 bases between the two ends. Per the germline V gene, CDR1 is ENHRY and CDR2 is SYGVKD. The CDR3 has 15 residues. CDR3 bases: TGTGCCATCAGTGAGCCGGGGGCTACTAACTATGGCTACACCTTC. Translating gives CAISEPGATNYGYTF.

This chain uses TRBV29-1 with TRBJ2-7; no firm D call. Germline-derived CDR1 and CDR2 are SQVTM and ANQGSEA. This CDR3 comprises 12 residues. V shed 5 bases and J shed 3 bases, with 11 bases lying between them. Here the CDR3 DNA reads TGCAGCGTTTCGGATAGGGTCTACGAGCAGTACTTC. Translating gives CSVSDRVYEQYF.

There are many counts of this clonotype. The junction differs from germline at one of its ends, possibly a read error. V is TRBV18 and J is TRBJ2-5; 7 nucleotides align to TRBD1. The CDR3 consists of 13 residues. CDR1 is KGHSH, CDR2 LQKENI, per germline. The DNA for the CDR3 is TGCGCCAGCAGCCGAGGGACAGAAGAGACCCAGTACTTC. Translated, it gives CASSRGTEETQYF.

The gene calls are TRBV4-2 and TRBJ1-6; D unresolved. The CDR3 extends over 16 amino acids. Germline V lookup: CDR1 LGHNA, CDR2 YNFKEQ. Trimming left V 0 bases short and J 8 bases short, with 14 bases between. The CDR3 DNA reads as TGTGCCAGCAGCCAAGAAGGAACCGATTATTATTCACCCCTCCACTTT. It translates to CASSQEGTDYYSPLHF.

This clonotype was seen ten or more times. The chain links TRBV12-3 or TRBV12-4 to TRBJ2-1; D perhaps matches TRBD1 (6 bases). V was cut by 4 bases and J by 5 bases, with 12 bases left in between. CDR3 length equals 14 residues. The CDR3 DNA is TGTGCCAGCAGTTACAGGGAGATCAACAATGAGCAGTTCTTC. Translated, it gives CASSYREINNEQFF.

This chain joins TRBV20-1 and TRBJ1-5; tentative D call: TRBD1 (5 bases). The CDR3 totals 14 residues. Germline CDR1 and CDR2: DFQATT and SNEGSKA (reference sequence). The V end was cut by 0 bases, the J end by 6 bases, with 12 bases between. The DNA of the CDR3 is TGCAGTGCTAGAGATATTGCTGGGGGTCAGCCCCAGCATTTT. Translated: CSARDIAGGQPQHF.

The sample holds a few counts of this clonotype. The chain links TRBV6-2 or TRBV6-3 to TRBJ2-2; 9 bases agree with TRBD2. V was pared by 7 bases and J by 4 bases, with 10 bases of the junction left unmatched. The CDR3 length is 16 residues. CDR1 MNHEY and CDR2 SVGEGT come from the germline V gene. The CDR3 DNA reads TGTGCCAGCACTAACGGGCTAGCGGGATTCACCGGGGAGCTGTTTTTT. Its translation is CASTNGLAGFTGELFF.

The genes are TRBV27 and TRBJ2-5; TRBD2 matches at 7 bases. This CDR3 comprises 14 residues. The V and J ends lost 2 bases and 5 bases, in that order; junction bases with no gene match: 5. Looked up from germline, CDR1 is MNHEY and CDR2 is SMNVEV (reference sequence). Here the CDR3 reads CASSLGVRGETQYF. The CDR3 nucleotides read TGTGCCAGCAGTTTAGGGGTGCGGGGGGAGACCCAGTACTTC.